This T cell receptor beta chain was observed in a study of cytomegalovirus exposure and HLA in healthy donors. Whole-study findings and limits: Common viral pathogens seemed, in a later analysis, to connect with several of the most significant clusters. The study assumed roughly uniform donor sequencing depth for presence/absence analyses.

On this clone: Its matching antigen is unknown.

The PCR ran on 60 Vbeta and 13 Jbeta primers. TCRdb's table, derived via immunoSEQ multiplex PCR, lists solely in-frame clones and lacks some. The data contain 90,000 to 120,000 clones, about 80% of them singletons. Germline V gene lookup returns CDR1 SGHNT and CDR2 YYREEE (reference sequence). The CDR3 loop spans 17 amino acids. Trimming stripped 5 bases from V and 1 base from J, with 22 bases between. This TCR was sampled from a man aged 25-45 years in good health and CMV-seronegative. The rearrangement joins TRBV5-4 to TRBJ2-7, with D tentatively TRBD2 (6 bases). Material: PBMCs. CDR3 bases: TGTGCCAGCAGTCCTTACCCGGGGGTGATTGTATCCTACGAGCAGTACTTC. This encodes CASSPYPGVIVSYEQYF.